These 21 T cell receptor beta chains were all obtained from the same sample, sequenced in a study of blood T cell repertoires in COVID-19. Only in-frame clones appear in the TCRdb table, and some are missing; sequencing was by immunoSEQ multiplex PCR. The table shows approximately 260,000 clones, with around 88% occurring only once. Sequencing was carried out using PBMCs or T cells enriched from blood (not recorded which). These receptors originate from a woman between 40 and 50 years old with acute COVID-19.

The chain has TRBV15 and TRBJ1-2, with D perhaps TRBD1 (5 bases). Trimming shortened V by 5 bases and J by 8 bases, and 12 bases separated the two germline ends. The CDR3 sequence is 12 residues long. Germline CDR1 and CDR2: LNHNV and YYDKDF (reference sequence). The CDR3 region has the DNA TGTGCCACCAGCTCCCCTCCAGGGGGCTACACCTTC. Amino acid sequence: CATSSPPGGYTF.

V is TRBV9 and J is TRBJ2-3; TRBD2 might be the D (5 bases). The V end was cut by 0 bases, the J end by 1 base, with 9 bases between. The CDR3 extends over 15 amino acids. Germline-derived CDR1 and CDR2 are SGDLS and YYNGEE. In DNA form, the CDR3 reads TGTGCCAGCAGCGTAGAGAGCGGAGGCACAGATACGCAGTATTTT. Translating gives CASSVESGGTDTQYF. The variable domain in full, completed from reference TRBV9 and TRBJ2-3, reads DSGVTQTPKHLITATGQRVTLRCSPRSGDLSVYWYQQSLDQGLQFLIQYYNGEERAKGNILERFSAQQFPDLHSELNLSSLELGDSALYFCASSVESGGTDTQYFGPGTRLTVL.

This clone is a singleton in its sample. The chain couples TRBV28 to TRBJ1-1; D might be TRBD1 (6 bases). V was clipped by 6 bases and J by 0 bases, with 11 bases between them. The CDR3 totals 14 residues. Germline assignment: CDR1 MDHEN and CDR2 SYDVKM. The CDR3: CASRSDSMNTEAFF. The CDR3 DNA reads TGTGCCAGCAGATCGGACAGTATGAACACTGAAGCTTTCTTT.

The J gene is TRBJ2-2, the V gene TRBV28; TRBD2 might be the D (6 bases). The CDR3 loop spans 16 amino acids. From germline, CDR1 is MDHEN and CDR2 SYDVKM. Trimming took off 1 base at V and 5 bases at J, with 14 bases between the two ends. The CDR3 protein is CASSLLAEVQTGELFF. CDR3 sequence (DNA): TGTGCCAGCAGTTTATTAGCGGAGGTCCAAACCGGGGAGCTGTTTTTT.

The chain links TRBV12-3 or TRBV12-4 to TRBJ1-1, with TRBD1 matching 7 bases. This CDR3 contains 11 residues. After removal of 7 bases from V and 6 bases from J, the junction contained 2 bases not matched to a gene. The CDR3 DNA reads TGTGCCAGCATCGGGACAGCTGAAGCTTTCTTT. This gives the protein CASIGTAEAFF.

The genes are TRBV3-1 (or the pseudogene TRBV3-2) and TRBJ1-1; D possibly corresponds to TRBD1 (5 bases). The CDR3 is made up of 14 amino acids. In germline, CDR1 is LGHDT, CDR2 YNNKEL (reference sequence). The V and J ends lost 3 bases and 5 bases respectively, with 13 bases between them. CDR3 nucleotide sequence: TGTGCCAGCAGCCAGGGGAGGGGTGGGACTGAAGCTTTCTTT. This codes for CASSQGRGGTEAFF.

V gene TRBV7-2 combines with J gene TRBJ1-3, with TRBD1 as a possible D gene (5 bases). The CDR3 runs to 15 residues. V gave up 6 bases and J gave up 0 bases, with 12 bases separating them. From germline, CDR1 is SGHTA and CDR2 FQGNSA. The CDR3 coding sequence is TGTGCCAGCAGTACCCAAAGGGGCTCTGGAAACACCATATATTTT. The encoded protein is CASSTQRGSGNTIYF.

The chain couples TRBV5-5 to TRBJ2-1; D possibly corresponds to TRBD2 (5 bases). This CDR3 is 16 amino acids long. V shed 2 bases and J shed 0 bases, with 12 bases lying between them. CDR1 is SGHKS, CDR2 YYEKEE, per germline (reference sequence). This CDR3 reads CASSFSQRASYNEQFF. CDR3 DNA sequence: TGTGCCAGCAGCTTTAGTCAGAGGGCCTCCTACAATGAGCAGTTCTTC.

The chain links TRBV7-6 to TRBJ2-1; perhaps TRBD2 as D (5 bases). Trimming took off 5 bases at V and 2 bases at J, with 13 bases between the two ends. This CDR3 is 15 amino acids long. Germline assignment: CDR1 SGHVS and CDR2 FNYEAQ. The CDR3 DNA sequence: TGTGCCAGCAGCGGAGGATCTACCACCTACAATGAGCAGTTCTTC. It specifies CASSGGSTTYNEQFF. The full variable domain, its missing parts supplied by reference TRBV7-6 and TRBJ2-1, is GAGVSQSPRYKVTKRGQDVALRCDPISGHVSLYWYRQALGQGPEFLTYFNYEAQQDKSGLPNDRFSAERPEGSISTLTIQRTEQRDSAMYRCASSGGSTTYNEQFFGPGTRLTVL.

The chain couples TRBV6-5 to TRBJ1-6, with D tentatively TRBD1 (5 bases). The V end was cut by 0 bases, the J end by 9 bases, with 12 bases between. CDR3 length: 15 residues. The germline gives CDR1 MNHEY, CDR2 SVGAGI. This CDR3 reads CASSYSTQGSSPLHF. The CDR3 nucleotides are TGTGCCAGCAGTTACTCGACGCAGGGCTCTTCACCCCTCCACTTT.

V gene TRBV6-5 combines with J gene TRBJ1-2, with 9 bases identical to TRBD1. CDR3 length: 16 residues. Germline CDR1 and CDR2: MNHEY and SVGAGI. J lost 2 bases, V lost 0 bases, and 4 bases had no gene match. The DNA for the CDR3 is TGTGCCAGCAGTTACTCCCGGACAGGGGCAAACTATGGCTACACCTTC. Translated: CASSYSRTGANYGYTF.

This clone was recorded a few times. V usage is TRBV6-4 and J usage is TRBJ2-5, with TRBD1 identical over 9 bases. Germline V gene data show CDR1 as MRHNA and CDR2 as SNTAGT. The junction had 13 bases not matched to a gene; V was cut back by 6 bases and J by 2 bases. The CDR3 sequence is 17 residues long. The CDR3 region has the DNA TGTGCCAGCAGGGACAGGGGCTTTATCCTGGCTCAAGAGACCCAGTACTTC. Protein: CASRDRGFILAQETQYF.

CDR3 protein: CASSVARRYTEAFF. The CDR3 nucleotides are TGTGCCAGCAGTGTAGCAAGGCGGTACACTGAAGCTTTCTTT. The V and J genes are TRBV2 and TRBJ1-1; D is uncertain. Germline CDR1 SNHLY, CDR2 FYNNEI. Trimming removed 4 bases at V and 3 bases at J, with 12 bases between. The CDR3 spans 14 residues. The full variable domain, in which reference TRBV2 and TRBJ1-1 provide the parts outside the CDR3, is EPEVTQTPSHQVTQMGQEVILRCVPISNHLYFYWYRQILGQKVEFLVSFYNNEISEKSEIFDDQFSVERPDGSNFTLKIRSTKLEDSAMYFCASSVARRYTEAFFGQGTRLTVV.

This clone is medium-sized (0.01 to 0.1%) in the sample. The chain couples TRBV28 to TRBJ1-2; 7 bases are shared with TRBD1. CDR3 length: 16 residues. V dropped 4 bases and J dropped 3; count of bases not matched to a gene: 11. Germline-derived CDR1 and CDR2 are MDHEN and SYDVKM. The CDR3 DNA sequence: TGTGCCAGCAGTTACGGCAGGGGGTTTCGTCACTATGGCTACACCTTC. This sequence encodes CASSYGRGFRHYGYTF.

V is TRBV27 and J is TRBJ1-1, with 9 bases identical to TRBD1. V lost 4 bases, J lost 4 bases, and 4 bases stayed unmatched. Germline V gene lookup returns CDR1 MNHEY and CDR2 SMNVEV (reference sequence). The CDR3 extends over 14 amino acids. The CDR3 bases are TGTGCCAGCAGTTACAGGGACAGGGCCACTGAAGCTTTCTTT. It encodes CASSYRDRATEAFF.

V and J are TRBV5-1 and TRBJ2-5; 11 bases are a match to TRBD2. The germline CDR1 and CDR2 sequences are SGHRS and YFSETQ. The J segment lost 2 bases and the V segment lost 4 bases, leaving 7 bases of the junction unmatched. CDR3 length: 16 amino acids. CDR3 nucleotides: TGCGCCAGCAGCGAGGGACTAGCGGTTGAACAAGAGACCCAGTACTTC. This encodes CASSEGLAVEQETQYF.

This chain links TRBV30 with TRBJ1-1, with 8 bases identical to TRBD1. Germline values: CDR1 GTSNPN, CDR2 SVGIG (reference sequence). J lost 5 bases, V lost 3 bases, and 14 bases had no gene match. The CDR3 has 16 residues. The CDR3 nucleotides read TGTGCCTGGAGGAAACCCGGGACAGGCATAGGAACTGAAGCTTTCTTT. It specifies CAWRKPGTGIGTEAFF.

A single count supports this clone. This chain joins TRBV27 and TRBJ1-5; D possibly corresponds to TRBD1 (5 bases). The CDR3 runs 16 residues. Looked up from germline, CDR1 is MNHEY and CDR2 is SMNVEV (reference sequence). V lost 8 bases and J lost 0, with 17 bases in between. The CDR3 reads CASGRPGTGSNQPQHF. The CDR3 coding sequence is TGTGCCAGCGGACGACCTGGGACTGGTAGCAATCAGCCCCAGCATTTT.

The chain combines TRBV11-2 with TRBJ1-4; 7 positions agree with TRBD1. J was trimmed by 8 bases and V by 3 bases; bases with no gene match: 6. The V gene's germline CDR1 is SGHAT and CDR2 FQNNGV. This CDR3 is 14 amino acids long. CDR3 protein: CASSFLFRGEKLFF. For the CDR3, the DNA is TGTGCCAGCAGCTTCCTCTTCAGGGGGGAAAAACTGTTTTTT.

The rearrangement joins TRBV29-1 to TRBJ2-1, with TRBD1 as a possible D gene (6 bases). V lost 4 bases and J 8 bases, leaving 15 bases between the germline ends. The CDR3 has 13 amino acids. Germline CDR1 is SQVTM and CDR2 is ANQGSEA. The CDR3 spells CSVVTGPSYEQFF. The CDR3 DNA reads TGCAGCGTTGTGACAGGCCCAAGCTATGAGCAGTTCTTC.

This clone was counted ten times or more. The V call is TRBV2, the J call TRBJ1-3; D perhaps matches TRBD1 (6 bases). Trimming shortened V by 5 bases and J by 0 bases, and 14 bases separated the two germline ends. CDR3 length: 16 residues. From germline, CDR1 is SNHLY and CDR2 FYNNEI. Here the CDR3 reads CASSYFRGSSGNTIYF. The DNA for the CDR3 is TGTGCCAGCAGTTACTTCAGGGGTTCCTCTGGAAACACCATATATTTT.